These 9 T cell receptor beta chains originate from one sample sequenced in a study of glioma-infiltrating T cells. Amplification of TCR alpha and beta CDR3 regions from RNA used iRepertoire nested multiplex PCR. TCRdb recomputed calls from the multiplex PCR reads with MiXCR, one row per CDR3 protein. The table lists about 130,000 distinct CDR3 sequences, approximately 23% of them singletons, with roughly 15% in the top ten. The specimen sequenced was glioma tissue, nonneoplastic brain tissue, or PBMCs (not recorded which). The receptors were gathered from a human donor with low-grade glioma or glioblastoma, undergoing nonglioma brain surgery, or in good health (not recorded which).

This clonotype was seen at least ten times. The chain carries TRBV20-1 and TRBJ1-2; the D gene is possibly TRBD1 (5 bases). Per germline, CDR1 DFQATT and CDR2 SNEGSKA (reference sequence). The CDR3 is 10 residues long. Trimming removed 6 bases from V and 10 bases from J, with 12 bases in between. The CDR3 DNA is TGCAGTGCCAGCGACAGCGTCTACACCTTC. Translation gives CSASDSVYTF.

Ten or more counts support this clonotype. The chain couples TRBV4-3 to TRBJ1-4; D call uncertain. The CDR3 has 12 amino acids. Germline lookup yields CDR1 LGHNA and CDR2 YSLEER. V lost 0 bases and J 11 bases, leaving 7 bases between the germline ends. CDR3: CASSQEQRKLFF. The CDR3 region has the DNA TGCGCCAGCAGCCAAGAACAGAGGAAACTGTTTTTT.

This clonotype was recorded many times. This chain links TRBV20-1 with TRBJ2-1; weak D call: TRBD2 (5 bases). Germline CDR1 DFQATT, CDR2 SNEGSKA (reference sequence). The CDR3 runs to 16 residues. The ends were cut back, 5 bases at V and 6 bases at J, with 23 bases in the middle. The CDR3: CSALIHGLAGPNEQFF. The CDR3, as DNA: TGCAGTGCTTTAATACACGGACTCGCGGGTCCCAATGAGCAGTTCTTC.

This clonotype was seen more than once but under ten times. This rearrangement joins TRBV18 to TRBJ1-2, with D unresolved. The length of the CDR3 is 11 residues. V was pared by 6 bases and J by 4 bases, with 6 bases between. Germline V gene lookup returns CDR1 KGHSH and CDR2 LQKENI. Here the CDR3 reads CASSPSYGYTF. In DNA form, the CDR3 reads TGTGCCAGCTCCCCCTCCTATGGCTACACCTTC.

This clonotype occurred a few times. The J gene is TRBJ2-5, the V gene TRBV5-8; D is uncertain. The V gene lost 6 bases and the J gene lost 0 bases, with 9 bases spanning the gap. This CDR3 has 13 residues. The germline V gene has CDR1 SGHTS and CDR2 YDEGEE. CDR3 protein: CASTSYNQETQYF. The CDR3 nucleotides read TGTGCCAGCACCTCATATAACCAAGAGACCCAGTACTTC.

The J gene is TRBJ2-7, the V gene TRBV10-2; 7 bases fit TRBD2. With 1 base clipped from V and 3 bases from J, the junction kept 6 bases outside the gene matches. Germline CDR1 reads WSHSY; CDR2 reads SAAADI. The CDR3 has 15 residues. The DNA of the CDR3 is TGCGCCAGCAGTGAGTACCTCCGGGAGGACTACGAGCAGTACTTC. Protein product: CASSEYLREDYEQYF.

This chain uses TRBV7-3 with TRBJ2-1, with D perhaps matching TRBD1 (5 bases). This CDR3 comprises 15 residues. The V and J ends lost 5 bases and 8 bases respectively, with 19 bases between them. Germline V gives CDR1 SGHTA, CDR2 FQGTGA. The CDR3 DNA reads as TGTGCCAGCAGCCCACGCCCTGACAGTTTTGATGAGCAGTTCTTC. Its translation is CASSPRPDSFDEQFF.

A word on this clonotype: This may arise from a read error, as a much more abundant clone is one base away. The chain joins TRBV6-1 to TRBJ2-6, with a weak D call TRBD2 (6 bases). The germline CDR1 and CDR2 sequences are MNHNS and SASEGT. The length of the CDR3 is 15 residues. The CDR3 nucleotides read TGTGCCAGCACCACCGGGGGATCTGGGGCCAACGTCCTGGCTTTC. It specifies CASTTGGSGANVLAF.

The genes are TRBV14 and TRBJ2-1; 7 nucleotides match TRBD2. From germline, CDR1 is SGHDN and CDR2 FVKESK. The J segment lost 8 bases and the V segment lost 0 bases, leaving 13 bases of the junction unmatched. The CDR3 contains 17 residues. This chain's CDR3 is CASSQDKVAGDRYEQFF. The CDR3 DNA follows: TGTGCCAGCAGCCAAGATAAGGTTGCGGGAGATCGGTATGAGCAGTTCTTC.